The subject of this entry is one T cell receptor beta chain. The antigen is unknown. The data belong to a study of shared clonotypes between healthy human individuals. Across the whole study: The plates for each donor numbered three CD4 naive, three CD4 memory, two CD8 naive and one CD8 memory.

Whole-study findings and limits: Approximately 4.9% of naive CD4 clonotypes were shared across a few donors. Sequencing depth was predicted to influence how clonotypes are shared among donors.

This CDR3 contains 17 residues. Germline V lookup: CDR1 MNHNS, CDR2 SASEGT. The germline V and J ends were trimmed by 2 bases and 4 bases, with 19 bases remaining between them. Every immunoSEQ plate was one replicate of a subset's evenly spread DNA. Assay used: immunoSEQ multiplex PCR; TCRdb lists only in-frame clones, some missing. Of 1,500,000 or so clones in the sample, 95% to 97% were seen once. The J gene is TRBJ2-3, the V gene TRBV6-1; D perhaps matches TRBD1 (5 bases). The sample comprised naive CD4+ T cells sorted from blood. Noted subset: CD45RA+ positively selected. The clonotype originates from a man aged 25 to 40 in good health. CDR3 sequence reads: CASSENKRSWGADTQYF. CDR3 bases: TGTGCCAGCAGTGAAAATAAACGTTCCTGGGGCGCAGATACGCAGTATTTT.